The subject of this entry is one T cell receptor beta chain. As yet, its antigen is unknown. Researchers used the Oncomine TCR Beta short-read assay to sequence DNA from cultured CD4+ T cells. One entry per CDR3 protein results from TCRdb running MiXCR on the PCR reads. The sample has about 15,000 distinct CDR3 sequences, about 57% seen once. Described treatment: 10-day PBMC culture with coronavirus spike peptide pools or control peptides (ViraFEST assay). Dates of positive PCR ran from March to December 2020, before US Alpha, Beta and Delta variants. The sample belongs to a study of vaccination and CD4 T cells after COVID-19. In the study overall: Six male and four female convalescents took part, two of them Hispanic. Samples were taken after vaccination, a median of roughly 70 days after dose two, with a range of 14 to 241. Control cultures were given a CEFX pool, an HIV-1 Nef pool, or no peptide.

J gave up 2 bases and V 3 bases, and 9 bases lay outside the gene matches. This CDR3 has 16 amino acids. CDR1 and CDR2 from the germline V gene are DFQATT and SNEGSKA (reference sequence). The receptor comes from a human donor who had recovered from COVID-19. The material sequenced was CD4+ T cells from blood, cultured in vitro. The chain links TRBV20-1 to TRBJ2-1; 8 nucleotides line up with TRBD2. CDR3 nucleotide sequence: TGCAGTGCTAGTTTTCGGCTAGCGGGTACCTACAATGAGCAGTTCTTC. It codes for CSASFRLAGTYNEQFF.